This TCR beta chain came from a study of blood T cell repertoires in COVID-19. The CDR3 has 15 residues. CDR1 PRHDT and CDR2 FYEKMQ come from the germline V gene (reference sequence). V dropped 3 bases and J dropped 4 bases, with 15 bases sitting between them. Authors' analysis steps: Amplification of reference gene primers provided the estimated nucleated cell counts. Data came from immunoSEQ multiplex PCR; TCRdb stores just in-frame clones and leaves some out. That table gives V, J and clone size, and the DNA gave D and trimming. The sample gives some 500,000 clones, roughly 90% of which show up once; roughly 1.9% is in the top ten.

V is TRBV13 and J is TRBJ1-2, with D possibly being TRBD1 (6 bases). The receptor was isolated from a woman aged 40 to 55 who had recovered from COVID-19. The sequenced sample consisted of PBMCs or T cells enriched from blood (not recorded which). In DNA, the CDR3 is TGTGCCAGCAGCTTGCACCCTCAGGGGACCTATGGCTACACCTTC. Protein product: CASSLHPQGTYGYTF.